Below, one T cell receptor (beta chain) is given with its context. The data are from a study of control samples from healthy donors and cancer patients. Generated by immunoSEQ multiplex PCR, the TCRdb table keeps only in-frame clones and is missing some. The table shows under 450,000 clones, with around 90% occurring only once. With 8 bases removed from V and 5 bases from J, the gap between germline ends came to 15 bases. The CDR3 is 13 residues long. Germline V gene lookup returns CDR1 LNHDA and CDR2 SQIVND (reference sequence). This clonotype was sampled from a man between 40 and 49 years old with head and neck cancer. The specimen was PBMCs. The chain combines TRBV19 with TRBJ2-5, with a tentative D call TRBD1 (5 bases). CDR3 sequence (DNA): TGTGCCAGTGGGTCCCGGACACGGGAGACCCAGTACTTC. This gives the protein CASGSRTRETQYF.